The 21 T cell receptor beta chains presented below share a single source sample, sequenced in a study of cytomegalovirus exposure and HLA in healthy donors. The PCR ran on 60 Vbeta and 13 Jbeta primers. Some clones are missing from TCRdb's copy, which holds only in-frame ones; the method was immunoSEQ multiplex PCR. The sample carries over 120,000 clones, approximately 78% recorded once. The sequencing sample was made of PBMCs. The receptors were sampled from a female donor in good health and CMV-seronegative.

The rearrangement joins TRBV28 to TRBJ1-5; D remains unclear. Germline CDR1 reads MDHEN; CDR2 reads SYDVKM. V was pared by 9 bases and J by 4 bases, with 13 bases between. The CDR3 consists of 13 residues. In DNA, the CDR3 is TGTGCCAGTAGTCAGAGACTTAATCAGCCCCAGCATTTT. Its protein product is CASSQRLNQPQHF. The full variable domain, its missing parts supplied by reference TRBV28 and TRBJ1-5, is DVKVTQSSRYLVKRTGEKVFLECVQDMDHENMFWYRQDPGLGLRLIYFSYDVKMKEKGDIPEGYSVSREKKERFSLILESASTNQTSMYLCASSQRLNQPQHFGDGTRLSIL.

The rearrangement links TRBV5-1 to TRBJ2-7, with 10 bases lining up with TRBD1. The V segment lost 4 bases and the J segment 1 base; nucleotides outside the gene matches: 8. The CDR3 sequence is 16 residues long. Per the germline V gene, CDR1 is SGHRS and CDR2 is YFSETQ. The CDR3 region is CASSTGQGVSSYEQYF. CDR3 DNA sequence: TGCGCCAGCAGCACCGGACAGGGGGTTTCGTCCTACGAGCAGTACTTC.

The J gene is TRBJ1-2, the V gene TRBV19, with a weak D call TRBD1 (6 bases). Trimming stripped 2 bases from V and 4 bases from J, with 26 bases between. The germline V gene has CDR1 LNHDA and CDR2 SQIVND (reference sequence). The CDR3 consists of 19 residues. In nucleotides, the CDR3 is TGTGCCAGTAGTATAAGGTCCGGGGCACAGGGCGGATTGAGCTATGGCTACACCTTC. This codes for CASSIRSGAQGGLSYGYTF. Full variable domain (outside the CDR3, taken from reference TRBV19 and TRBJ1-2): DGGITQSPKYLFRKEGQNVTLSCEQNLNHDAMYWYRQDPGQGLRLIYYSQIVNDFQKGDIAEGYSVSREKKESFPLTVTSAQKNPTAFYLCASSIRSGAQGGLSYGYTFGSGTRLTVV.

In nucleotides, the CDR3 is TGTGCCAGCAGCTTCGGGACTAGCGGAACCTACGAGCAGTACTTC. It encodes CASSFGTSGTYEQYF. The V call is TRBV2, the J call TRBJ2-5; 11 nucleotides match TRBD2. TRBJ2-7 matches the DNA end more closely, so the J call is doubtful. CDR1 SNHLY and CDR2 FYNNEI come from the germline V gene. The CDR3 length is 15 residues.

The chain carries TRBV30 and TRBJ2-7; D remains ambiguous. CDR3 length equals 13 residues. Germline V lookup: CDR1 GTSNPN, CDR2 SVGIG (reference sequence). V gave up 1 base and J gave up 3 bases, with 10 bases separating them. The CDR3 nucleotides read TGTGCCTGGAGTGGAAGCTACCACTACGAGCAGTACTTC. It encodes CAWSGSYHYEQYF.

V gene TRBV11-2 combines with J gene TRBJ2-3, with D unclear. The CDR3 is 15 residues long. V lost 1 base, J lost 3 bases, and 11 bases lay in between. Germline loops: CDR1 SGHAT, CDR2 FQNNGV. CDR3 region: CASSLVVTPTDTQYF. In DNA, the CDR3 is TGTGCCAGCAGCTTAGTCGTAACTCCTACAGATACGCAGTATTTT.

This clone was picked up a small number of times. J is TRBJ2-5 and V is TRBV30; D perhaps matches TRBD1 (5 bases). V lost 5 bases, J lost 2 bases, and 12 bases lay in between. This CDR3 has 13 amino acids. Germline loops: CDR1 GTSNPN, CDR2 SVGIG (reference sequence). CDR3 DNA sequence: TGTGCCTGGGCGCCAAAGGGGCAAGAGACCCAGTACTTC. Protein sequence: CAWAPKGQETQYF.

The table lists this clone with a few counts. The V and J genes are TRBV6-1 and TRBJ1-6; weak D call: TRBD1 (5 bases). This CDR3 spans 14 amino acids. Germline lookup yields CDR1 MNHNS and CDR2 SASEGT. V was pared by 3 bases and J by 7 bases, with 10 bases between. CDR3 nucleotide sequence: TGTGCCAGCAGTGAGACAGCGACAAATTCACCCCTCCACTTT. It translates to CASSETATNSPLHF.

This rearrangement joins TRBV19 to TRBJ2-3, with TRBD2 as a possible D gene (6 bases). CDR3 length: 16 amino acids. With 2 bases removed from V and 6 bases from J, the gap between germline ends came to 18 bases. From germline, CDR1 is LNHDA and CDR2 SQIVND (reference sequence). The DNA for the CDR3 is TGTGCCAGTAGTATATGGCGGGGAGCCCAAGGGGATACGCAGTATTTT. It is translated as CASSIWRGAQGDTQYF.

The V call is TRBV20-1, the J call TRBJ1-1; no clear D gene. This CDR3 region has 11 residues. V dropped 3 bases and J dropped 7 bases, with 9 bases sitting between them. CDR1 is DFQATT and CDR2 is SNEGSKA in the germline V gene (reference sequence). CDR3: CSASVVSEAFF. CDR3 DNA sequence: TGCAGTGCTAGCGTTGTGAGTGAAGCTTTCTTT.

The chain couples TRBV19 to TRBJ2-5; D might be TRBD1 (6 bases). TRBJ2-7 explains the end of the DNA better; the J call may be wrong. Germline V lookup: CDR1 LNHDA, CDR2 SQIVND (reference sequence). The CDR3 is made up of 14 amino acids. CDR3 bases: TGTGCCAGTCGACAGGCCGCCAGCTCCTACGAGCAGTACTTC. Residues: CASRQAASSYEQYF.

The chain carries TRBV9 and TRBJ2-2, with D maybe TRBD2 (5 bases). The V end lost 3 bases, the J end lost 1 base, and 10 bases lay between the germline ends. The germline V gene encodes CDR1 SGDLS and CDR2 YYNGEE. The CDR3 extends over 15 amino acids. CDR3 amino acids: CASSGKGLNTGELFF. CDR3 in DNA: TGTGCCAGCAGCGGCAAAGGACTGAACACCGGGGAGCTGTTTTTT.

J is TRBJ2-7 and V is TRBV28, with no clear D. Deletions cut 6 bases from V and 4 bases from J, with 7 bases between. This CDR3 contains 11 residues. The germline CDR1 and CDR2 sequences are MDHEN and SYDVKM. DNA for the CDR3: TGTGCCAGCAGCCAAGCTTACGAGCAGTACTTC. Translation gives CASSQAYEQYF.

The J gene is TRBJ1-1, the V gene TRBV19; 10 positions agree with TRBD1. Trimming cost V 7 bases and J 10 bases; bases outside gene matches: 15. This CDR3 comprises 15 residues. Germline-derived CDR1 and CDR2 are LNHDA and SQIVND (reference sequence). The CDR3 nucleotides are TGTGCCAGTAATTCCCGGGACAGGGGTCGGGAGGGAGCTTTCTTT. This gives the protein CASNSRDRGREGAFF.

The gene calls are TRBV19 and TRBJ2-5; unclear D gene. In germline, CDR1 is LNHDA, CDR2 SQIVND (reference sequence). This CDR3 spans 14 amino acids. V was clipped by 5 bases and J by 1 base, with 11 bases between them. The CDR3 sequence: CASSATIVQETQYF. In DNA, the CDR3 is TGTGCCAGTAGTGCCACTATAGTCCAAGAGACCCAGTACTTC.

In its sample, this clone was seen once. The rearrangement links TRBV30 to TRBJ1-6; the D gene is possibly TRBD1 (6 bases). Germline CDR1 reads GTSNPN; CDR2 reads SVGIG (reference sequence). There are 13 residues in the CDR3. V shed 5 bases and J shed 7 bases, with 12 bases lying between them. As DNA, the CDR3 is TGTGCCTGGGCTGGACAGAGGAATTCACCCCTCCACTTT. It specifies CAWAGQRNSPLHF. Full variable domain (rest looked up from reference TRBV30 and TRBJ1-6): SQTIHQWPATLVQPVGSPLSLECTVEGTSNPNLYWYRQAAGRGLQLLFYSVGIGQISSEVPQNLSASRPQDRQFILSSKKLLLSDSGFYLCAWAGQRNSPLHFGNGTRLTVT.

J is TRBJ2-1 and V is TRBV7-6; TRBD2 matches at 14 bases. V gave up 5 bases and J gave up 7 bases; unmatched junction bases: 10. Germline V lookup: CDR1 SGHVS, CDR2 FNYEAQ. The CDR3 has 17 amino acids. CDR3 coding DNA: TGTGCCAGCAGCCCGGGACTAGCGGGAGAGGCCGGAAATGAGCAGTTCTTC. Amino acid sequence: CASSPGLAGEAGNEQFF.

This rearrangement joins TRBV5-1 to TRBJ2-1, with TRBD1 matching over 7 bases. This CDR3 contains 15 residues. Trimming cost V 3 bases and J 2 bases; bases outside gene matches: 5. Germline CDR1 is SGHRS and CDR2 is YFSETQ. Here the CDR3 DNA reads TGCGCCAGCAGCTCCAACAGGGGTCCCTACAATGAGCAGTTCTTC. Encoded protein: CASSSNRGPYNEQFF.

The rearrangement joins TRBV7-9 to TRBJ1-5; 7 bases are a match to TRBD1. V was pared by 4 bases and J by 0 bases, with 12 bases of the junction left unmatched. This CDR3 has 18 amino acids. Germline CDR1 SEHNR, CDR2 FQNEAQ (reference sequence). The CDR3 DNA is TGTGCCAGCAGCTCATATTCAGGGGGTTCAGATAGCAATCAGCCCCAGCATTTT. It encodes CASSSYSGGSDSNQPQHF.

The genes are TRBV4-2 and TRBJ1-4; D gene uncertain. CDR3 length: 15 residues. Germline CDR1 LGHNA, CDR2 YNFKEQ. The V gene lost 2 bases and the J gene lost 0 bases, with 7 bases spanning the gap. The CDR3 region has the DNA TGTGCCAGCAGCCAACGTAACACAACTAATGAAAAACTGTTTTTT. It codes for CASSQRNTTNEKLFF.

This clone has only one observation. V and J are TRBV29-1 and TRBJ2-7, with D tentatively TRBD2 (7 bases). Between the trimmed V and J ends, which lost 3 bases and 7 bases, there was a span of 19 bases. The CDR3 consists of 14 residues. The germline V gene encodes CDR1 SQVTM and CDR2 ANQGSEA. The DNA for the CDR3 is TGCAGCGTTGACGGGGGGCGCAACGCGGGAGAGCAGTACTTC. Residues: CSVDGGRNAGEQYF.